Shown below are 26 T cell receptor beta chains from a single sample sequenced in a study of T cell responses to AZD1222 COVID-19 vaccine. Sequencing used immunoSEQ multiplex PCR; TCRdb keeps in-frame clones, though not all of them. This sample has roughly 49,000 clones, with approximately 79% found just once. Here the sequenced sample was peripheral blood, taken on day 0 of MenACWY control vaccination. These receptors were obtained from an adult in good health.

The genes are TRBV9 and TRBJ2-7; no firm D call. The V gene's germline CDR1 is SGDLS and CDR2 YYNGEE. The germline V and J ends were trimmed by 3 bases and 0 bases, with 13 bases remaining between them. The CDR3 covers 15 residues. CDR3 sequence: CASSAGSQSSYEQYF. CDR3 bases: TGTGCCAGCAGCGCCGGGTCGCAGAGCTCCTACGAGCAGTACTTC.

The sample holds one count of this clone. CDR3 sequence reads: CASSVGLAGGTGMKTGELFF. The CDR3 DNA sequence: TGTGCCAGCAGCGTAGGACTAGCGGGAGGTACAGGAATGAAAACCGGGGAGCTGTTTTTT. The rearrangement joins TRBV9 to TRBJ2-2; 13 bases are a match to TRBD2. There are 20 residues in the CDR3. Germline CDR1 and CDR2: SGDLS and YYNGEE. V trimming: 0 bases; J trimming: 5 bases; junction bases outside the gene matches: 13.

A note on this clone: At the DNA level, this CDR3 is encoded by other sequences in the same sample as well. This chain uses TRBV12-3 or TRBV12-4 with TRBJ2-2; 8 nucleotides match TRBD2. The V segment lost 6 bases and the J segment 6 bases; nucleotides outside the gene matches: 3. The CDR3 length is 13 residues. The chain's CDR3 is CASSPGGAGELFF. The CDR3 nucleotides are TGTGCCAGCAGCCCCGGGGGGGCCGGGGAGCTGTTTTTT.

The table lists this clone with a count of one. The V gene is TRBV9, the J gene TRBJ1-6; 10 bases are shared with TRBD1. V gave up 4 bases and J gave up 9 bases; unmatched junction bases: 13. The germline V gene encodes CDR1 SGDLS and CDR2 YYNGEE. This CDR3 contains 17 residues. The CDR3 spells CASSNTGTGERSSPLHF. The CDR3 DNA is TGTGCCAGCAGCAATACCGGGACAGGGGAAAGGAGTTCACCCCTCCACTTT. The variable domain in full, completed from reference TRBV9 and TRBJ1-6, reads DSGVTQTPKHLITATGQRVTLRCSPRSGDLSVYWYQQSLDQGLQFLIQYYNGEERAKGNILERFSAQQFPDLHSELNLSSLELGDSALYFCASSNTGTGERSSPLHFGNGTRLTVT.

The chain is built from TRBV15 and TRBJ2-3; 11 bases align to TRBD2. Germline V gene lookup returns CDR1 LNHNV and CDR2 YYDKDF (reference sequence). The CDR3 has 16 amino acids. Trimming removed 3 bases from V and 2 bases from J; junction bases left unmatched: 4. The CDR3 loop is CATSSRLAGLTDTQYF. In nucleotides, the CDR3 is TGTGCCACCAGCAGCAGACTAGCGGGACTCACAGATACGCAGTATTTT.

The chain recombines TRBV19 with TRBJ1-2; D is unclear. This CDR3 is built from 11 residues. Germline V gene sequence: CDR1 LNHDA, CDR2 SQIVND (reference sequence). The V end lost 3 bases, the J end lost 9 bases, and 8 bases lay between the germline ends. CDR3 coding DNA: TGTGCCAGTAGTATCGTCGGACGCTACACCTTC. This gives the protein CASSIVGRYTF.

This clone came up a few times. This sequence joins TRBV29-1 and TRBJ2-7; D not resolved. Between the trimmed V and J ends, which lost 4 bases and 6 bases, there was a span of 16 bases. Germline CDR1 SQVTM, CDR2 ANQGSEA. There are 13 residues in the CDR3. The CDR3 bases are TGCAGCGTTGCCGAAACAGTGAGTTCCGAGCAGTACGTC. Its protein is CSVAETVSSEQYV.

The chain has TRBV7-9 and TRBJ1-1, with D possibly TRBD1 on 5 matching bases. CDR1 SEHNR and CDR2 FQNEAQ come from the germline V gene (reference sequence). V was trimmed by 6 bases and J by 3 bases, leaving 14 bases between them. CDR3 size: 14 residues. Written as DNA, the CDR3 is TGTGCCAGCAGTCAACAGCGGGGGGACACTGAAGCTTTCTTT. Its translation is CASSQQRGDTEAFF.

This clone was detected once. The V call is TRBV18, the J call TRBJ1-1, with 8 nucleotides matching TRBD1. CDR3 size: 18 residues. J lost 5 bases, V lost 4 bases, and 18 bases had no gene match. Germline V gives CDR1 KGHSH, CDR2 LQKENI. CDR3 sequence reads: CASSLHRGDRKTRTEAFF. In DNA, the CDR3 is TGTGCCAGCTCACTGCACCGGGGGGACAGGAAAACGAGAACTGAAGCTTTCTTT.

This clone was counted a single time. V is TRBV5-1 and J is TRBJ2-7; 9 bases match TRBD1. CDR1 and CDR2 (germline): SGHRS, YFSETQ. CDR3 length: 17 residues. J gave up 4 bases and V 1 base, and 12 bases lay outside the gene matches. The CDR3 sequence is CASSLWEGQGSPYEQYF. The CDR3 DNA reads TGCGCCAGCAGCTTGTGGGAAGGACAGGGGTCTCCATACGAGCAGTACTTC.

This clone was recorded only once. CDR3 in DNA: TGTGCCAGCAGCCCATATTCGGCGAATTACAATGAGCAGTTCTTC. Translated, it gives CASSPYSANYNEQFF. The chain links TRBV3-1 (or the pseudogene TRBV3-2) to TRBJ2-1; unclear D gene. V dropped 4 bases and J dropped 4 bases, with 14 bases sitting between them. CDR3 length: 15 amino acids. Germline lookup yields CDR1 LGHDT and CDR2 YNNKEL (reference sequence).

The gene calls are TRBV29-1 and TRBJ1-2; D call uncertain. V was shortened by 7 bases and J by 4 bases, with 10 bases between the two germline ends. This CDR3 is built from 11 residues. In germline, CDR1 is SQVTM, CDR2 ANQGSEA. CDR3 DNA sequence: TGCAGCGCCCGGACGGGCTATGGCTACACCTTC. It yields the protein CSARTGYGYTF.

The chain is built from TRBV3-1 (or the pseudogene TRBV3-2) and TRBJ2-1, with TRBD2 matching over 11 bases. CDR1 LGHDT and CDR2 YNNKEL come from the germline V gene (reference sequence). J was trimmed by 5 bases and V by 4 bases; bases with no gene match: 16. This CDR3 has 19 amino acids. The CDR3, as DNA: TGTGCCAGCAGCCTGCTAACTAGCGGGGGCCACCGAGACAACAATGAGCAGTTCTTC. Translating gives CASSLLTSGGHRDNNEQFF.

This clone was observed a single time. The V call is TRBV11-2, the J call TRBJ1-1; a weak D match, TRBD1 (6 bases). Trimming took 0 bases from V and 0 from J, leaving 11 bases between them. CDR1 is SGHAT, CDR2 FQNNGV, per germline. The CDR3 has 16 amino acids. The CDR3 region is CASSLDQGTMNTEAFF. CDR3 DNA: TGTGCCAGCAGCTTAGATCAGGGGACCATGAACACTGAAGCTTTCTTT.

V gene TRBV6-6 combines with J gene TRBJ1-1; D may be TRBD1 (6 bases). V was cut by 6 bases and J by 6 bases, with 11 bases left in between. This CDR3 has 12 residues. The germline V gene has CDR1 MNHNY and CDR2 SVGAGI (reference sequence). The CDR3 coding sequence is TGTGCCAGCAGGCACTCAGGGGCTGAAGCTTTCTTT. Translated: CASRHSGAEAFF.

As DNA, the CDR3 is TGTGCCACCAGCAGACACAGTTATCAGCCCCAGCATTTT. This gives the protein CATSRHSYQPQHF. V usage is TRBV15 and J usage is TRBJ1-5, with unresolved D. The germline V gene has CDR1 LNHNV and CDR2 YYDKDF (reference sequence). There are 13 residues in the CDR3. With 2 bases removed from V and 5 bases from J, the gap between germline ends came to 7 bases.

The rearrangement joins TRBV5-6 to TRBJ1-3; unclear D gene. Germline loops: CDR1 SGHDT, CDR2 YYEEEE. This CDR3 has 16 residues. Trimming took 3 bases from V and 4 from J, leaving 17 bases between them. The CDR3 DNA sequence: TGTGCCAGCAGCTCCGTAGCTTTTATCGCGGGAAACACCATATATTTT. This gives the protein CASSSVAFIAGNTIYF. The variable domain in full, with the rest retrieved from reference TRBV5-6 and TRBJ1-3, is DAGVTQSPTHLIKTRGQQVTLRCSPKSGHDTVSWYQQALGQGPQFIFQYYEEEERQRGNFPDRFSGHQFPNYSSELNVNALLLGDSALYLCASSSVAFIAGNTIYFGEGSWLTVV.

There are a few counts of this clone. The CDR3 region is CASSKGTGVSPLHF. Here the CDR3 DNA reads TGTGCCAGCAGTAAAGGGACAGGGGTGTCACCCCTCCACTTT. The chain recombines TRBV2 with TRBJ1-6, with TRBD1 matching over 10 bases. With 5 bases clipped from V and 10 bases from J, the junction kept 5 bases outside the gene matches. The CDR3 is 14 amino acids. Per germline, CDR1 SNHLY and CDR2 FYNNEI. Together with reference TRBV2 and TRBJ1-6, the CDR3 gives the full variable domain: EPEVTQTPSHQVTQMGQEVILRCVPISNHLYFYWYRQILGQKVEFLVSFYNNEISEKSEIFDDQFSVERPDGSNFTLKIRSTKLEDSAMYFCASSKGTGVSPLHFGNGTRLTVT.

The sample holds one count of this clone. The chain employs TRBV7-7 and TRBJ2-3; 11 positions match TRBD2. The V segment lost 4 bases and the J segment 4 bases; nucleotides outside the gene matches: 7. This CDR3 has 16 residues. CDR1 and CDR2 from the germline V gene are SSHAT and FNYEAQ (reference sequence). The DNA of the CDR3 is TGTGCCAGCAGCTCACTTCTAGCGGGGGGAGCAGATACGCAGTATTTT. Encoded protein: CASSSLLAGGADTQYF.

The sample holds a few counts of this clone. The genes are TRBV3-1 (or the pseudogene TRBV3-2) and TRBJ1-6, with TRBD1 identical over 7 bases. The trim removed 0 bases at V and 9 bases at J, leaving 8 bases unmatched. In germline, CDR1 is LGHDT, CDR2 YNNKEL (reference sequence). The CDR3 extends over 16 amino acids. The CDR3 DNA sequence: TGTGCCAGCAGCCAAGAAACGACAGGGAGATCTTCACCCCTCCACTTT. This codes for CASSQETTGRSSPLHF.

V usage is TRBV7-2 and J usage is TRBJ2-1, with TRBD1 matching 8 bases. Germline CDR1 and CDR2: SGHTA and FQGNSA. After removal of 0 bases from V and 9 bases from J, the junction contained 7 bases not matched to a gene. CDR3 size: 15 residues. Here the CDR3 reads CASSLAGQGRGEQFF. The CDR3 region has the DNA TGTGCCAGCAGCTTAGCTGGACAGGGCCGTGGTGAGCAGTTCTTC.

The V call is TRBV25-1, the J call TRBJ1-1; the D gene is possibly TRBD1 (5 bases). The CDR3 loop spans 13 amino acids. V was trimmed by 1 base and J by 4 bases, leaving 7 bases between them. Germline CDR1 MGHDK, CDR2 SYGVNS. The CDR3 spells CASSESTATEAFF. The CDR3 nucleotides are TGTGCCAGCAGTGAATCGACAGCCACTGAAGCTTTCTTT. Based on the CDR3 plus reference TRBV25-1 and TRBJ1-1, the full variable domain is EADIYQTPRYLVIGTGKKITLECSQTMGHDKMYWYQQDPGMELHLIHYSYGVNSTEKGDLSSESTVSRIRTEHFPLTLESARPSHTSQYLCASSESTATEAFFGQGTRLTVV.

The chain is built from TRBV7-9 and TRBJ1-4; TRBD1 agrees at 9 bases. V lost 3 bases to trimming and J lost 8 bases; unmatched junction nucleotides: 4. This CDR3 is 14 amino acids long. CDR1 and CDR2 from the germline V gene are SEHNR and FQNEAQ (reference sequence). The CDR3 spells CASSFTGGREKLFF. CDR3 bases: TGTGCCAGCAGCTTTACAGGGGGCAGGGAAAAACTGTTTTTT. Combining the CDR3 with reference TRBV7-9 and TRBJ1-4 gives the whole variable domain DTGVSQNPRHKITKRGQNVTFRCDPISEHNRLYWYRQTLGQGPEFLTYFQNEAQLEKSRLLSDRFSAERPKGSFSTLEIQRTEQGDSAMYLCASSFTGGREKLFFGSGTQLSVL.

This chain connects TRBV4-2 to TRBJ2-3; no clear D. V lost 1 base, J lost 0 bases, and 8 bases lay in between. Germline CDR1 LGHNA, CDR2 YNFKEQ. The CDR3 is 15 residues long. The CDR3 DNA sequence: TGTGCCAGCAGCCAAGGAGTGGAAAGCACAGATACGCAGTATTTT. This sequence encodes CASSQGVESTDTQYF.

The CDR3 nucleotides read TGTGCCAGCAGCCGAGAAGGGGCTAGGGGAGAGACCCAGTACTTC. Translation: CASSREGARGETQYF. The chain uses TRBV6-5 and TRBJ2-5; possibly TRBD1 for D (5 bases). There are 15 residues in the CDR3. V lost 6 bases and J lost 4, with 18 bases in between. Germline V gene lookup returns CDR1 MNHEY and CDR2 SVGAGI.

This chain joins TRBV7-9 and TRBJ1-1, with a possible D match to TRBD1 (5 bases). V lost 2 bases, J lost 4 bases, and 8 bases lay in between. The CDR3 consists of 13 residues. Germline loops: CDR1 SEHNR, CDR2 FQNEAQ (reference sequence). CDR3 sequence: CASSLSGVTEAFF. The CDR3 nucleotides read TGTGCCAGCAGCTTATCGGGGGTCACTGAAGCTTTCTTT.